This T cell receptor (beta chain) was documented in a study of blood T cell repertoires in COVID-19. Data came from immunoSEQ multiplex PCR; TCRdb stores just in-frame clones and leaves some out. This table holds about 330,000 clones, approximately 85% found once. The V gene's germline CDR1 is SGHTA and CDR2 FQGNSA. CDR3 length: 15 amino acids. With 8 bases clipped from V and 2 bases from J, the junction kept 7 bases outside the gene matches. Sample: peripheral blood. This rearrangement joins TRBV7-2 to TRBJ2-3, with 10 positions matching TRBD2. The clonotype comes from a human donor in a cohort sampled during active COVID-19. CDR3 nucleotides: TGTGCCAGCTCCCCCGGGACTAGCGCCACAGATACGCAGTATTTT. This gives the protein CASSPGTSATDTQYF. The whole variable domain, filled in from reference TRBV7-2 and TRBJ2-3, reads GAGVSQSPSNKVTEKGKDVELRCDPISGHTALYWYRQSLGQGLEFLIYFQGNSAPDKSGLPSDRFSAERTGGSVSTLTIQRTQQEDSAVYLCASSPGTSATDTQYFGPGTRLTVL.